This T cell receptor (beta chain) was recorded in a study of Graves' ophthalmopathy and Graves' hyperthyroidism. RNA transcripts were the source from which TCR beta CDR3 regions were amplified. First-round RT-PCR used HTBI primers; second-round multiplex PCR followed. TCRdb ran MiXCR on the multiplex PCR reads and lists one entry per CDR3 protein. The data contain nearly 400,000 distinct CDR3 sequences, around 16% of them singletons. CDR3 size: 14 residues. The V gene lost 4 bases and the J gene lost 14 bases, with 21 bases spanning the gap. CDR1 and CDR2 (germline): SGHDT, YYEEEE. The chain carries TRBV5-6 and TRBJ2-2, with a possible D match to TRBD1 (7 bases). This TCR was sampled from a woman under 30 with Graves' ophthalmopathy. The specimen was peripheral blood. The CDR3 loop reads CASSPRDSLGGLFF. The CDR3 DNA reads TGTGCCAGCAGCCCCCGGGACAGTCTGGGGGGACTGTTTTTT.